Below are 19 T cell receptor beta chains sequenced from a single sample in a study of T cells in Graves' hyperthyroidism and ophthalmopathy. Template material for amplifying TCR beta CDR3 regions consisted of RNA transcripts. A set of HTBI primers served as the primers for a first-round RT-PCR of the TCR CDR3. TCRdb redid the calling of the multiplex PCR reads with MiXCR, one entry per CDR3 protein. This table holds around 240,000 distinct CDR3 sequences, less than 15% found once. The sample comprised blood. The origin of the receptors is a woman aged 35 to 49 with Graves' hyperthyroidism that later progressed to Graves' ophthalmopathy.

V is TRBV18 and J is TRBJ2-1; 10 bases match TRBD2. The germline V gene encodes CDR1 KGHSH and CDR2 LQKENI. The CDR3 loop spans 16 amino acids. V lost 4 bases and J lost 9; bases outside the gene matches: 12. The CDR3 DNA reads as TGTGCCAGCTCACGGGCCGGCACTAGCGGGACTAGTGAGCAGTTCTTC. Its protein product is CASSRAGTSGTSEQFF. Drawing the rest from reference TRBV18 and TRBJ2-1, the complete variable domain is NAGVMQNPRHLVRRRGQEARLRCSPMKGHSHVYWYRQLPEEGLKFMVYLQKENIIDESGMPKERFSAEFPKEGPSILRIQQVVRGDSAAYFCASSRAGTSGTSEQFFGPGTRLTVL.

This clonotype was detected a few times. CDR3: CASGLAGKETQYF. CDR3 bases: TGTGCCAGCGGGCTAGCGGGAAAAGAGACCCAGTACTTC. The chain uses TRBV6-1 and TRBJ2-5; 9 nucleotides align to TRBD2. The germline V gene has CDR1 MNHNS and CDR2 SASEGT. V shed 8 bases and J 3 bases; nucleotides not matched to a gene: 4. The length of the CDR3 is 13 residues.

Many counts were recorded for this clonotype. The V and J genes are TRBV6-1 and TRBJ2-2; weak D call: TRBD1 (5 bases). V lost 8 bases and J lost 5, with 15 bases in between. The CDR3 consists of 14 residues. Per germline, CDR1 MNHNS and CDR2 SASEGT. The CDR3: CASVKRGYTGELFF. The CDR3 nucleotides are TGTGCCAGCGTGAAAAGGGGCTATACCGGGGAGCTGTTTTTT.

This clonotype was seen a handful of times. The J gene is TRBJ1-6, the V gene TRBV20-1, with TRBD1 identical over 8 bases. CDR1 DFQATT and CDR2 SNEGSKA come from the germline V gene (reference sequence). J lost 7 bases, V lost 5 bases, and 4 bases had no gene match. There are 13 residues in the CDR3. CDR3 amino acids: CSAQGQANSPLHF. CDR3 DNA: TGCAGTGCTCAGGGACAGGCGAATTCACCCCTCCACTTT.

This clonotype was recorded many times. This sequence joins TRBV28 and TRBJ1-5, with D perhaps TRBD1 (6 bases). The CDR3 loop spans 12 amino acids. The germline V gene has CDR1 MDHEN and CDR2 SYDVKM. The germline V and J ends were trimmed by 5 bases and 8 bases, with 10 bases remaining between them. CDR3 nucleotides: TGTGCCAGCAGTCTCCCAGGGGAGCCCCAGCATTTT. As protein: CASSLPGEPQHF.

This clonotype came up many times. The CDR3 spells CSARDPLAGSGNEQFF. As DNA, the CDR3 is TGCAGTGCTAGAGATCCTTTAGCGGGAAGCGGCAATGAGCAGTTCTTC. The rearrangement uses TRBV20-1 and TRBJ2-1, with 8 bases aligning to TRBD2. Germline assignment: CDR1 DFQATT and CDR2 SNEGSKA (reference sequence). This CDR3 comprises 16 residues. V lost 0 bases, J lost 6 bases, and 10 bases stayed unmatched.

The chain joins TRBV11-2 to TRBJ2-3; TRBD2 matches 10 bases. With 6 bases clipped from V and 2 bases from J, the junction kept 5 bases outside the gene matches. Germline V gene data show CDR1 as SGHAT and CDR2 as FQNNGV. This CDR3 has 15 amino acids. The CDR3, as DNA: TGTGCCAGCAGAAGAGGACTAGCGGTCACAGATACGCAGTATTTT. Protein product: CASRRGLAVTDTQYF.

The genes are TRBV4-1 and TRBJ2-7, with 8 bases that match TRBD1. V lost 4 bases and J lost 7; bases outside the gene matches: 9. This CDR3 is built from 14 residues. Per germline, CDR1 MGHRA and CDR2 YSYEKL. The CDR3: CASSRQGAVGEQYF. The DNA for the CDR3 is TGCGCCAGCAGCCGGCAGGGGGCTGTAGGTGAGCAGTACTTC.

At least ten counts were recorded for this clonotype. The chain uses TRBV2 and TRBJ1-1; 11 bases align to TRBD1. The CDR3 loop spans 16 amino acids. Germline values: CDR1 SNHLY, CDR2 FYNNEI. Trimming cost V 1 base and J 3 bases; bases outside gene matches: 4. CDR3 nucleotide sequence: TGTGCCAGCAGTGAAGTGTTGGGACAGGGGGACACTGAAGCTTTCTTT. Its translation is CASSEVLGQGDTEAFF. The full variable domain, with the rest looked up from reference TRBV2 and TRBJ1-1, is EPEVTQTPSHQVTQMGQEVILRCVPISNHLYFYWYRQILGQKVEFLVSFYNNEISEKSEIFDDQFSVERPDGSNFTLKIRSTKLEDSAMYFCASSEVLGQGDTEAFFGQGTRLTVV.

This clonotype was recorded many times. In DNA form, the CDR3 reads TGCGCCAGCAGCTTGGCGGAGTTACCGGGGACAGATACGCAGTATTTT. Protein product: CASSLAELPGTDTQYF. The V and J genes are TRBV5-1 and TRBJ2-3; D possibly corresponds to TRBD2 (5 bases). The V gene lost 0 bases and the J gene lost 3 bases, with 14 bases spanning the gap. From germline, CDR1 is SGHRS and CDR2 YFSETQ. The CDR3 is 16 amino acids. The full variable domain, completed using reference TRBV5-1 and TRBJ2-3, is KAGVTQTPRYLIKTRGQQVTLSCSPISGHRSVSWYQQTPGQGLQFLFEYFSETQRNKGNFPGRFSGRQFSNSRSEMNVSTLELGDSALYLCASSLAELPGTDTQYFGPGTRLTVL.

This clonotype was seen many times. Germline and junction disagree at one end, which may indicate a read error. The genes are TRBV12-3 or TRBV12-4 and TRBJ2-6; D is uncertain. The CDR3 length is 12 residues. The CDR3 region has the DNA TGTGCCAGCAGTTTTTCCTCCTCTGTCCTACTCTTC. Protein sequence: CASSFSSSVLLF.

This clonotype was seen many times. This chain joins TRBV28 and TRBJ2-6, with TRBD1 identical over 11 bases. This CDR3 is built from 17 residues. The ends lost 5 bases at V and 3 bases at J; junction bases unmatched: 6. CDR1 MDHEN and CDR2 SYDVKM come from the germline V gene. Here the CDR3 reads CASSTGQGARGANVLTF. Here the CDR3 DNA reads TGTGCCAGCAGTACTGGACAGGGGGCGCGTGGGGCCAACGTCCTGACTTTC.

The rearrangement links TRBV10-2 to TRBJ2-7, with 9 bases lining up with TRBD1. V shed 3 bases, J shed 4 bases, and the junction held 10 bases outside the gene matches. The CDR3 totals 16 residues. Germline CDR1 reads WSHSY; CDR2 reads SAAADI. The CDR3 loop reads CASSDFVGQGLYEQYF. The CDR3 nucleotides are TGCGCCAGCAGTGATTTTGTTGGACAGGGGCTTTACGAGCAGTACTTC.

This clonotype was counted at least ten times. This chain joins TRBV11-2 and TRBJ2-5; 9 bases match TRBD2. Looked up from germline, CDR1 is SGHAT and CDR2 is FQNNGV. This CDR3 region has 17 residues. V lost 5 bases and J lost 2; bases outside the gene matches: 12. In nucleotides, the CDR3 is TGTGCCAGCAGCCCCGGACGAGGTAGCGGGAGACAAGAGACCCAGTACTTC. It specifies CASSPGRGSGRQETQYF.

CDR3 DNA: TGTGCCAGCAGCGCTACAAGACAGGGTAGTGAAGCTTTCTTT. Translation gives CASSATRQGSEAFF. The genes are TRBV2 and TRBJ1-1; 7 bases match TRBD1. Germline V lookup: CDR1 SNHLY, CDR2 FYNNEI. V lost 6 bases, J lost 7 bases, and 11 bases stayed unmatched. The CDR3 covers 14 residues.

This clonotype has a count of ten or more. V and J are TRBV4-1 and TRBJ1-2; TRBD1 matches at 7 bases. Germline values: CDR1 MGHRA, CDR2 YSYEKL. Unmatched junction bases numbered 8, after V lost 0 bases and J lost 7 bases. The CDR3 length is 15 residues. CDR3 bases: TGCGCCAGCAGCCAAGAATGGGACAGAAAACGTGGCTACACCTTC. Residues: CASSQEWDRKRGYTF.

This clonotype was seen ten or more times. The DNA of the CDR3 is TGTGCCAGCAGTTACCTCCGGGTAGACGGCCAAGAGACCCAGTACTTC. Translation: CASSYLRVDGQETQYF. V is TRBV6-5 and J is TRBJ2-5; unclear D gene. Trimming removed 2 bases from V and 1 base from J, with 14 bases in between. The germline V gene encodes CDR1 MNHEY and CDR2 SVGAGI. The CDR3 is 16 residues long.

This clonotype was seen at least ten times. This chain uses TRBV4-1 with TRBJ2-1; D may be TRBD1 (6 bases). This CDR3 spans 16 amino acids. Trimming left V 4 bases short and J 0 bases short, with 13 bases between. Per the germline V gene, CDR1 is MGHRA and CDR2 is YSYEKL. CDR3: CASSPAGAGSYNEQFF. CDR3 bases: TGCGCCAGCAGCCCTGCAGGGGCAGGCTCCTACAATGAGCAGTTCTTC.

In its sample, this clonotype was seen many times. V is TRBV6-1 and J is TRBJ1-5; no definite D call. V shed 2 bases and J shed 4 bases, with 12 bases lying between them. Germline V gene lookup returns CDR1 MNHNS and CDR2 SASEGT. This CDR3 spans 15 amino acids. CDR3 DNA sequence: TGTGCCAGCAGTGAACTGATGGGAGGGAATCAGCCCCAGCATTTT. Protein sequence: CASSELMGGNQPQHF.